What follows are 19 T cell receptor beta chains derived from one specimen sequenced in a study of blood T cells in healthy people across ages (dated by TCRdb to 2013 to 2016). Library creation used 5' RACE. The instrument was an Illumina HiSeq 2500. A second PCR of roughly 7 to 12 cycles was run with a J-beta primer mix and a sample-barcoded 5' primer. In TCRdb, the public reads were trimmed at Q25 with fastp and aligned with MiXCR, with productive beta chains retained. CDR3 protein sequences are deduplicated, and each keeps its most common genes and DNA. This sample lists about 670,000 distinct CDR3 sequences; approximately 52% were detected once. The leading ten clones occupy approximately 13% of the sample. Sequenced input: blood. The receptors were sampled from a woman older than 75 in good health.

The chain carries TRBV7-3 and TRBJ2-3, with unresolved D. Trimming stripped 5 bases from V and 6 bases from J, with 12 bases between. CDR3 size: 13 residues. Looked up from germline, CDR1 is SGHTA and CDR2 is FQGTGA. The CDR3 bases are TGTGCCAGCAGCACGACCAGCGCGGATACGCAGTATTTT. Translation gives CASSTTSADTQYF.

The chain has TRBV6-6 and TRBJ2-7, with 9 bases fitting TRBD2. The DNA end lines up better with TRBJ2-5; the J call may be wrong. The CDR3 contains 14 residues. Germline assignment: CDR1 MNHNY and CDR2 SVGAGI (reference sequence). The chain's CDR3 is CASSWGSGGETQYF. As DNA, the CDR3 is TGTGCCAGCAGCTGGGGTAGCGGGGGAGAGACCCAGTACTTC.

The chain joins TRBV2 to TRBJ2-7; TRBD1 might be the D (5 bases). V was cut by 4 bases and J by 5 bases, with 12 bases left in between. Germline CDR1 is SNHLY and CDR2 is FYNNEI. This CDR3 is built from 13 residues. The chain's CDR3 is CASSVVTGDEQYF. CDR3 sequence (DNA): TGTGCCAGCAGTGTAGTTACAGGCGACGAGCAGTACTTC.

A word on this clonotype: The CDR3 carries no conserved terminal phenylalanine or tryptophan, so it likely arises from a read error. The rearrangement uses TRBV12-3 or TRBV12-4 and TRBJ2-3; either TRBD1 or TRBD2 may fit D (6 bases each). Trimming removed 7 bases at V and 3 bases at J, with 17 bases between. The CDR3 is 15 residues long. The CDR3 DNA reads TGTGCCAGCAACCCAGTGGGGGGCTGGACAGATACGCAGTATTTA. This sequence encodes CASNPVGGWTDTQYL.

This clonotype was seen only a few times. This rearrangement joins TRBV13 to TRBJ1-1; perhaps TRBD1 as D (6 bases). V lost 1 base to trimming and J lost 4 bases, with 16 bases between them. This CDR3 is 16 amino acids long. From germline, CDR1 is PRHDT and CDR2 FYEKMQ (reference sequence). DNA of the CDR3: TGTGCCAGCAGCTTAGAGACAGGTAGGGATCGCACTGAAGCTTTCTTT. Protein sequence: CASSLETGRDRTEAFF.

V gene TRBV20-1 combines with J gene TRBJ2-1, with 7 bases lining up with TRBD1. The V gene end was trimmed by 4 bases and the J gene end by 0 bases; junction bases not matched to a gene: 3. Germline lookup yields CDR1 DFQATT and CDR2 SNEGSKA (reference sequence). The CDR3 extends over 14 amino acids. The CDR3 reads CSAKGAGSYNEQFF. CDR3 DNA: TGCAGTGCTAAGGGGGCGGGCTCCTACAATGAGCAGTTCTTC.

CDR3 nucleotide sequence: TGTGCCACCACCGATCTAGCGGGAGTTGGGGAGACCCAGTACTTC. Residues: CATTDLAGVGETQYF. V is TRBV28 and J is TRBJ2-5, with 10 nucleotides matching TRBD2. The V gene end was trimmed by 10 bases and the J gene end by 5 bases; junction bases not matched to a gene: 13. Germline values: CDR1 MDHEN, CDR2 SYDVKM. The length of the CDR3 is 15 residues.

Regarding this clonotype: A far larger clone is off by one base, so a read error is likely. This chain uses TRBV7-3 with TRBJ2-1; TRBD2 might be the D (5 bases). The DNA end lines up better with TRBJ2-7; the J call may be wrong. Per germline, CDR1 SGHTA and CDR2 FQGTGA. The CDR3 is 15 amino acids. The CDR3 DNA reads TGTGCCAGCAGCTTAACGGGGAGCTCCTACAATGAGCAGTACTTC. Translated, it gives CASSLTGSSYNEQYF.

The chain has TRBV3-1 and TRBJ1-1; D is unresolved. This CDR3 has 13 amino acids. Trimming removed 1 base at V and 4 bases at J, with 7 bases between. Germline loops: CDR1 LGHDT, CDR2 YNNKEL (reference sequence). Here the CDR3 reads CASSQVTVTEAFF. The DNA for the CDR3 is TGTGCCAGCAGCCAAGTCACGGTCACTGAAGCTTTCTTT.

The V gene is TRBV5-1, the J gene TRBJ2-5, with 11 bases that match TRBD2. The CDR3 is 16 residues long. With 0 bases clipped from V and 1 base from J, the junction kept 2 bases outside the gene matches. Germline assignment: CDR1 SGHRS and CDR2 YFSETQ. The CDR3 DNA is TGCGCCAGCAGCTTGGTAGCGGGGGGGACCCAAGAGACCCAGTACTTC. This sequence encodes CASSLVAGGTQETQYF.

This clonotype was seen just once. No DNA is shown, since the ends of the CDR3 on it are uncertain; the CDR3 is the one TCRdb lists. The chain combines TRBV12-3 or TRBV12-4 with TRBJ2-3; the table's D call, TRBD2, was not checked against the DNA. The CDR3 is 14 amino acids in total, end residues counted. The CDR3 here is CASRVAGGADMQYF.

This clonotype was seen a few times. V is TRBV12-3 or TRBV12-4 and J is TRBJ2-7; 9 bases match TRBD2. V lost 4 bases and J lost 2; bases outside the gene matches: 12. CDR3 length: 17 amino acids. The CDR3 reads CASSWDPSGMSTYEQYF. CDR3 sequence (DNA): TGTGCCAGCAGTTGGGACCCTAGCGGGATGAGTACCTACGAGCAGTACTTC.

The chain links TRBV27 to TRBJ1-6; D not resolved. The CDR3 contains 15 residues. Trimming left V 3 bases short and J 0 bases short, with 6 bases between. Germline V lookup: CDR1 MNHEY, CDR2 SMNVEV (reference sequence). The CDR3 spells CASSFRNSYNSPLHF. As DNA, the CDR3 is TGTGCCAGCAGTTTTCGTAACTCCTATAATTCACCCCTCCACTTT.

V gene TRBV7-2 combines with J gene TRBJ2-7, with a possible D match to TRBD1 (6 bases). Germline V CDR1 and CDR2: SGHTA, FQGNSA. The CDR3 consists of 15 residues. The V gene lost 4 bases and the J gene lost 0 bases, with 13 bases spanning the gap. The CDR3 protein is CASSSRTVASYEQYF. The CDR3 bases are TGTGCCAGCAGCTCGAGGACAGTAGCCTCCTACGAGCAGTACTTC.

As concerns this clonotype: A much larger clone lies a single base off, so this may be a read error. V is TRBV2 and J is TRBJ2-3; tentatively, D is TRBD2 (5 bases). Germline CDR1 and CDR2: SNHLY and FYNNEI. CDR3 length: 12 amino acids. V was cut by 6 bases and J by 11 bases, with 15 bases left in between. The CDR3 region has the DNA TGTGCCAGCAGGGACCTGGTCGGGGAGCAGTATTTT. Amino acid sequence: CASRDLVGEQYF. The full variable domain, rest sourced from reference TRBV2 and TRBJ2-3, is EPEVTQTPSHQVTQMGQEVILRCVPISNHLYFYWYRQILGQKVEFLVSFYNNEISEKSEIFDDQFSVERPDGSNFTLKIRSTKLEDSAMYFCASRDLVGEQYFGPGTRLTVL.

This clonotype was counted many times. The gene calls are TRBV20-1 and TRBJ2-3; 10 nucleotides agree with TRBD1. The CDR3 loop spans 15 amino acids. The junction had 6 bases not matched to a gene; V was cut back by 5 bases and J by 1 base. The germline CDR1 and CDR2 sequences are DFQATT and SNEGSKA (reference sequence). CDR3 sequence (DNA): TGCAGTGCTTCCGGACAGGGGGGTGGCACAGATACGCAGTATTTT. Its protein is CSASGQGGGTDTQYF.

V and J are TRBV2 and TRBJ2-2; D may be TRBD1 or TRBD2 (6 bases each). The length of the CDR3 is 17 residues. V shed 2 bases and J shed 6 bases, with 19 bases lying between them. The germline gives CDR1 SNHLY, CDR2 FYNNEI. CDR3 region: CASSEPGHRSGAGELFF. The CDR3, as DNA: TGTGCCAGCAGTGAACCGGGACACCGATCGGGAGCCGGGGAGCTGTTTTTT. Using reference TRBV2 and TRBJ2-2 for the parts outside the CDR3, the full variable domain is EPEVTQTPSHQVTQMGQEVILRCVPISNHLYFYWYRQILGQKVEFLVSFYNNEISEKSEIFDDQFSVERPDGSNFTLKIRSTKLEDSAMYFCASSEPGHRSGAGELFFGEGSRLTVL.

This clonotype was counted many times. CDR3 DNA: TGTGCCAGCTCTGAGGGGCCTCTCACCGAGCAGTACTTC. Its protein product is CASSEGPLTEQYF. The rearrangement uses TRBV2 and TRBJ2-7, with D possibly called TRBD1 or TRBD2 (5 bases each). The CDR3 contains 13 residues. V lost 8 bases and J 6 bases, leaving 17 bases between the germline ends. CDR1 is SNHLY, CDR2 FYNNEI, per germline.

This clonotype was detected many times. The CDR3 protein is CSARGRQETQYF. The DNA of the CDR3 is TGCAGTGCTAGAGGGCGCCAAGAGACCCAGTACTTC. The V call is TRBV20-1, the J call TRBJ2-5; no clear D gene. The CDR3 loop spans 12 amino acids. V lost 1 base and J lost 1, with 4 bases in between. Germline assignment: CDR1 DFQATT and CDR2 SNEGSKA (reference sequence).